Below, 21 T cell receptor beta chains from the same sample are listed, as sequenced in a study of blood T cell repertoires in COVID-19. The protocol was immunoSEQ multiplex PCR, while the TCRdb copy is restricted to in-frame clones and leaves out a portion. The sample includes roughly 100,000 clones, over 75% of them seen just once. Specimen: peripheral blood. The receptor source for this set is a man at least 80 years old with active or convalescent COVID-19.

This clone came up once. The CDR3 DNA is TGTGCCAGTAGTGGGGCCTGGACAGCCGGCTCTGGAAACACCATATATTTT. Translating gives CASSGAWTAGSGNTIYF. The rearrangement uses TRBV19 and TRBJ1-3; a possible D gene is TRBD1 (6 bases). V was clipped by 5 bases and J by 0 bases, with 17 bases between them. The CDR3 sequence is 17 residues long. The germline V gene encodes CDR1 LNHDA and CDR2 SQIVND (reference sequence).

This chain connects TRBV13 to TRBJ1-1, with a weak D call TRBD1 (6 bases). Germline V CDR1 and CDR2: PRHDT, FYEKMQ (reference sequence). Trimming stripped 2 bases from V and 7 bases from J, with 11 bases between. CDR3 length: 13 residues. The CDR3 is CASSLSPRGEAFF. In DNA form, the CDR3 reads TGTGCCAGCAGCTTATCCCCCAGGGGTGAAGCTTTCTTT.

The table lists this clone with many counts. This sequence joins TRBV7-2 and TRBJ2-7, with 8 positions matching TRBD2. The germline V gene encodes CDR1 SGHTA and CDR2 FQGNSA. V lost 0 bases to trimming and J lost 2 bases; unmatched junction nucleotides: 3. The length of the CDR3 is 15 residues. This CDR3 reads CASSLAGTSPYEQYF. The CDR3 DNA sequence: TGTGCCAGCAGCTTAGCCGGGACTAGTCCCTACGAGCAGTACTTC. The full variable domain, its missing parts supplied by reference TRBV7-2 and TRBJ2-7, is GAGVSQSPSNKVTEKGKDVELRCDPISGHTALYWYRQSLGQGLEFLIYFQGNSAPDKSGLPSDRFSAERTGGSVSTLTIQRTQQEDSAVYLCASSLAGTSPYEQYFGPGTRLTVT.

The chain has TRBV6-5 and TRBJ2-5; 7 bases match TRBD2. The CDR3 is 15 residues long. V trimming: 2 bases; J trimming: 3 bases; junction bases outside the gene matches: 6. Germline V gives CDR1 MNHEY, CDR2 SVGAGI. The CDR3 DNA sequence: TGTGCCAGCAGTTACAGGCAACTAGCGAAAGAGACCCAGTACTTC. This translates into CASSYRQLAKETQYF.

The chain employs TRBV3-1 (or the pseudogene TRBV3-2) and TRBJ1-5; a possible D gene is TRBD1 (6 bases). V was pared by 0 bases and J by 0 bases, with 15 bases between. Germline values: CDR1 LGHDT, CDR2 YNNKEL (reference sequence). The length of the CDR3 is 18 residues. The CDR3 nucleotides read TGTGCCAGCAGCCAAGATTGGACGGGACACTATAGCAATCAGCCCCAGCATTTT. This translates into CASSQDWTGHYSNQPQHF.

The V gene is TRBV6-5, the J gene TRBJ1-1; D gene uncertain. Germline assignment: CDR1 MNHEY and CDR2 SVGAGI. V dropped 0 bases and J dropped 3 bases, with 14 bases sitting between them. CDR3 length: 16 residues. CDR3 bases: TGTGCCAGCAGTTACTCGAGCGGCGGAGGTTACACTGAAGCTTTCTTT. Its translation: CASSYSSGGGYTEAFF.

The CDR3 DNA sequence: TGTGCCAGCAGCGTACAGACAGGGGGGGAGACCCAGTACTTC. Protein product: CASSVQTGGETQYF. This chain links TRBV7-2 with TRBJ2-5, with 9 bases aligning to TRBD1. Looked up from germline, CDR1 is SGHTA and CDR2 is FQGNSA. The CDR3 loop spans 14 amino acids. V shed 5 bases, J shed 5 bases, and the junction held 6 bases outside the gene matches. The variable domain in full, with the rest retrieved from reference TRBV7-2 and TRBJ2-5, is GAGVSQSPSNKVTEKGKDVELRCDPISGHTALYWYRQSLGQGLEFLIYFQGNSAPDKSGLPSDRFSAERTGGSVSTLTIQRTQQEDSAVYLCASSVQTGGETQYFGPGTRLLVL.

The rearrangement links TRBV5-4 to TRBJ2-5, with TRBD2 matching over 7 bases. The CDR3 contains 13 residues. J gave up 5 bases and V 4 bases, and 5 bases lay outside the gene matches. Per the germline V gene, CDR1 is SGHNT and CDR2 is YYREEE (reference sequence). The CDR3 sequence: CASSPQGGETQYF. The DNA for the CDR3 is TGTGCCAGCAGCCCTCAGGGAGGGGAGACCCAGTACTTC.

The chain combines TRBV5-6 with TRBJ2-3; D might be TRBD1 (5 bases). V lost 5 bases and J lost 1, with 8 bases in between. The V gene's germline CDR1 is SGHDT and CDR2 YYEEEE. The CDR3 is made up of 13 amino acids. Here the CDR3 reads CASSEQGTDTQYF. Written as DNA, the CDR3 is TGTGCCAGCAGTGAACAGGGCACAGATACGCAGTATTTT.

The chain links TRBV27 to TRBJ1-5; D perhaps matches TRBD1 (6 bases). Germline V gene sequence: CDR1 MNHEY, CDR2 SMNVEV (reference sequence). The CDR3 spans 16 residues. Trimming took 5 bases from V and 0 from J, leaving 14 bases between them. The CDR3 region has the DNA TGTGCCAGCAGTGCCATTGGACAGATTAGCAATCAGCCCCAGCATTTT. It yields the protein CASSAIGQISNQPQHF.

This clone was seen a handful of times. The chain recombines TRBV2 with TRBJ1-1; D call uncertain. The CDR3 is 14 residues long. Looked up from germline, CDR1 is SNHLY and CDR2 is FYNNEI. The V gene lost 3 bases and the J gene lost 0 bases, with 8 bases spanning the gap. The CDR3 coding sequence is TGTGCCAGCAGTGAGATACTTTTGAACACTGAAGCTTTCTTT. Translation: CASSEILLNTEAFF. Together with reference TRBV2 and TRBJ1-1, the CDR3 gives the full variable domain: EPEVTQTPSHQVTQMGQEVILRCVPISNHLYFYWYRQILGQKVEFLVSFYNNEISEKSEIFDDQFSVERPDGSNFTLKIRSTKLEDSAMYFCASSEILLNTEAFFGQGTRLTVV.

DNA of the CDR3: TGTGCCAGCAGTTTTATTGTCCAAGAGACCCAGTACTTC. It is translated as CASSFIVQETQYF. The chain employs TRBV12-3 or TRBV12-4 and TRBJ2-5; D remains unclear. V lost 3 bases, J lost 1 base, and 6 bases lay in between. The length of the CDR3 is 13 residues.

The chain recombines TRBV19 with TRBJ1-1; no clear D gene. There are 15 residues in the CDR3. In germline, CDR1 is LNHDA, CDR2 SQIVND (reference sequence). Trimming shortened V by 2 bases and J by 4 bases, and 14 bases separated the two germline ends. CDR3 sequence (DNA): TGTGCCAGTAGTATACTGAAAGCAGCGTCCACTGAAGCTTTCTTT. Translated, it gives CASSILKAASTEAFF.

This chain joins TRBV7-2 and TRBJ1-4; 8 nucleotides agree with TRBD1. This CDR3 comprises 19 residues. Trimming removed 5 bases from V and 2 bases from J; junction bases left unmatched: 16. Germline V lookup: CDR1 SGHTA, CDR2 FQGNSA. The DNA for the CDR3 is TGTGCCAGCAGCCAAAAGGACCCACAGGGGGGCTTGACTAATGAAAAACTGTTTTTT. Protein product: CASSQKDPQGGLTNEKLFF.

J is TRBJ1-1 and V is TRBV19; 12 bases align to TRBD1. After removal of 5 bases from V and 1 base from J, the junction contained 8 bases not matched to a gene. Germline V CDR1 and CDR2: LNHDA, SQIVND (reference sequence). The CDR3 runs to 17 residues. In nucleotides, the CDR3 is TGTGCCAGTAGTGTCCGGGACAGGGGGCGAAGGAACACTGAAGCTTTCTTT. It yields the protein CASSVRDRGRRNTEAFF.

CDR3 DNA: TGTGCCAGCAGTGAAGGCCGGCGGAACATTCAGTACTTC. This sequence encodes CASSEGRRNIQYF. The V and J genes are TRBV6-1 and TRBJ2-4; D not resolved. The CDR3 spans 13 residues. Germline CDR1 is MNHNS and CDR2 is SASEGT. Deletions cut 1 base from V and 7 bases from J, with 8 bases between.

To note about this clone: Other nucleotide sequences in the sample specify the same CDR3. This rearrangement joins TRBV5-1 to TRBJ1-1; 8 bases fit TRBD1. The junction had 4 bases not matched to a gene; V was cut back by 4 bases and J by 5 bases. Germline lookup yields CDR1 SGHRS and CDR2 YFSETQ. The length of the CDR3 is 13 residues. The chain's CDR3 is CASSGQGGTEAFF. Here the CDR3 DNA reads TGCGCCAGCAGCGGACAGGGAGGGACTGAAGCTTTCTTT.

This chain uses TRBV6-5 with TRBJ2-7; 9 bases match TRBD1. The ends lost 5 bases at V and 5 bases at J; junction bases unmatched: 10. CDR1 and CDR2 from the germline V gene are MNHEY and SVGAGI. The CDR3 totals 15 residues. The CDR3 loop is CASSTRTGDTHEQYF. DNA of the CDR3: TGTGCCAGCAGTACCCGGACAGGGGACACCCACGAGCAGTACTTC.

The chain is built from TRBV23-1 and TRBJ1-5; D gene ambiguous. TRBV23-1 is labeled an ORF, and its function is uncertain. The CDR3 covers 17 residues. Trimming left V 1 base short and J 1 base short, with 14 bases between. Here the CDR3 DNA reads TGCGCCAGCAGTCAATTCGGAATTTGGGCGAGCAATCAGCCCCAGCATTTT. It is translated as CASSQFGIWASNQPQHF.

This chain links TRBV2 with TRBJ2-4, with 9 positions matching TRBD1. The CDR3 is 15 amino acids. V shed 7 bases, J shed 1 base, and the junction held 5 bases outside the gene matches. The germline V gene has CDR1 SNHLY and CDR2 FYNNEI. Written as DNA, the CDR3 is TGTGCCAGCATGTTACAGGGGGCGGCCAAAAACATTCAGTACTTC. As protein: CASMLQGAAKNIQYF.

The chain employs TRBV27 and TRBJ2-1; TRBD2 matches 8 bases. The CDR3 has 15 residues. V gave up 6 bases and J gave up 3 bases; unmatched junction bases: 7. The germline CDR1 and CDR2 sequences are MNHEY and SMNVEV (reference sequence). CDR3 region: CASRGGRGDYNEQFF. The CDR3 nucleotides are TGTGCCAGCAGGGGGGGGCGGGGGGACTACAATGAGCAGTTCTTC.